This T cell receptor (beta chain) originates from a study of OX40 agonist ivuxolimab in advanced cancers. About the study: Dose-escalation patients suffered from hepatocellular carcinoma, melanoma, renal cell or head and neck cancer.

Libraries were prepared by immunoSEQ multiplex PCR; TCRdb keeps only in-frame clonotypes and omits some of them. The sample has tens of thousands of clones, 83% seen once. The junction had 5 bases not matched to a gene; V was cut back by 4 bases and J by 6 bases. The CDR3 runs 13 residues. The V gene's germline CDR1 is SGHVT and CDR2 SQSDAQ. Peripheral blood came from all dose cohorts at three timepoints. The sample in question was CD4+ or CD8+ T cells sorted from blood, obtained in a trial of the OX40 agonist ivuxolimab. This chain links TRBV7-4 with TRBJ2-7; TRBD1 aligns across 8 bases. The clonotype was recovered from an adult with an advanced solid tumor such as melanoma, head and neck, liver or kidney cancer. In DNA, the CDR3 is TGTGCCAGCAGCTCCGGACAGGGTTGCGAGCAGTACTTC. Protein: CASSSGQGCEQYF.